This T cell receptor beta chain appears in the sequencing data of a study of PD-L1 blockade in urothelial cancer (dated by TCRdb to about 2017). For context, the study as a whole: Every patient began therapy in 2014 and was given atezolizumab 1,200 mg intravenously every 3 weeks. About 85% of the roughly 29 patients were identified as males with urothelial cancer of bladder origin, and a prior smoking history was reported by 18 of 29 patients. Patients had an ECOG performance status of 0 or 1 and had received between 0 and 3 prior chemotherapy regimens. Blood samples were analyzed 3 weeks after the start of treatment (second dose) and 6 weeks after the start of treatment. Blood samples gave median yields of approximately 130,000 T cells and 82,636 unique TCRs, along with a median clonality of roughly 0.08. Somatic, immune and clinical correlates of response to PD-L1 blockade with atezolizumab in urothelial cancer were the focus of an exploratory multi-omic analysis. Pretreatment tumor samples, along with matched peripheral blood collected serially before and after atezolizumab treatment, underwent TCR sequencing. Durable clinical benefit meant progression-free survival longer than 6 months, and TCR features were also tested against progression-free and overall survival. In the same patients, pretreatment tumors underwent whole exome sequencing and RNA sequencing in addition to TCR sequencing. Some ten patients reached durable clinical benefit, while roughly 22 patients did not. Pretreatment blood TCR-seq was available for about 30 patients, at least one posttreatment blood collection was obtained for some 24 patients, and tumor TCR-seq was available for some 24 patients. General findings and caveats noted by the study authors: Patients with durable benefit showed greater expansion of tumor-associated TCR clones in peripheral blood 3 weeks after starting treatment (n ≈ 23, p = 0.022). Because the sample size was small (n ≈ 28) and many of the analyses were exploratory, the results are meant to be hypothesis-generating. A pretreatment peripheral blood TCR clonality below the median was linked to improved progression-free and overall survival.

Remarks on this clone: No antigen is known for it. No clone much larger than this one lies a single base away; base qualities are absent.

In light of the paper, this sample's time point label describes: pretreatment peripheral blood. A total of roughly 31 patients with locally advanced or metastatic urothelial carcinoma, treated at Memorial Sloan Kettering on a trial protocol, made up the cohort. Peripheral blood mononuclear cells were collected pretreatment and during treatment, with between 1 and 8 total time points per patient. The Qiagen DNeasy Blood extraction kit was used to purify genomic DNA from total PBMCs and tumor samples. PBMCs were collected pretreatment and during treatment, and were isolated and stored as previously described. The junction carries 18 bases between V and J, which are trimmed by 3 bases and 0 bases respectively. CDR3 length: 18 amino acids, cysteine to phenylalanine. The DNA shown is the 54-base CDR3, in frame from base 1. The germline V gene yields MDHEN for CDR1 and SYDVKM for CDR2. To estimate absolute template abundance from read counts, synthetic TCR analog templates were spiked into each PCR. The immunoSEQ assay was used to amplify TCRbeta CDR3 regions from genomic DNA with bias-controlled V and J gene primers. Rearranged TCRbeta segments were sequenced at approximately 20X coverage. Processing in the source paper ran as follows. Clustering was used to correct sequencing errors, and CDR3s were annotated against IMGT so that V, D and J genes could be assigned. Downstream analyses used only productive TCRbeta rearrangements, leaving out any out-of-frame or stop-codon sequences. Clonality was computed as one minus Shannon entropy normalized by the log of the number of unique productive sequences. Fisher's exact test with Benjamini-Hochberg correction, at a threshold of adjusted p below 0.01, was used to find clones that differed between time points or between blood and tumor. TCRdb retrieved this table from immuneACCESS and kept in-frame rearrangements only. Not all clones are present; in checked studies, unresolved V genes account for under half, and no reason is known for the remainder. That table furnishes V, J and clone size, whereas the DNA furnished D and trimming. The sample table lists 40,000 to 60,000 clones, about four fifths of them with a count of one. Of the sample, 10% is held by the ten largest clones.

The sequence was obtained from a man aged 65 to 85 with urothelial cancer. The chain employs TRBV28 and TRBJ1-5, with a weak D call of TRBD1 (5 bases match). The starting material was PBMCs, obtained around atezolizumab (anti-PD-L1) treatment. CDR3 region: CASSLSQGGTYSNQPQHF. The bases read TGTGCCAGCAGTTTGTCCCAGGGAGGGACTTATAGCAATCAGCCCCAGCATTTT. Outside the CDR3, residues come from the reference TRBV28 and TRBJ1-5 proteins, so the full variable domain is: DVKVTQSSRYLVKRTGEKVFLECVQDMDHENMFWYRQDPGLGLRLIYFSYDVKMKEKGDIPEGYSVSREKKERFSLILESASTNQTSMYLCASSLSQGGTYSNQPQHFGDGTRLSIL.